Each of the 9 T cell receptor beta chains below was sequenced from the same sample in a study of cytomegalovirus exposure and HLA in healthy donors. PCR amplification relied on 60 Vbeta primers (plus 13 Jbeta primers). Data came from immunoSEQ multiplex PCR; TCRdb stores just in-frame clones and leaves some out. The sample contains roughly 100,000 clones, around 75% of which appear only once. Sequencing used PBMCs. Source of these receptors: a man in his thirties or forties in good health and CMV-seronegative.

The chain links TRBV7-9 to TRBJ1-4, with 7 bases aligning to TRBD1. Germline values: CDR1 SEHNR, CDR2 FQNEAQ (reference sequence). Trimming removed 5 bases from V and 7 bases from J; junction bases left unmatched: 1. This CDR3 has 12 amino acids. The DNA of the CDR3 is TGTGCCAGCAGCCGGACAGGTGAAAAACTGTTTTTT. This encodes CASSRTGEKLFF.

V usage is TRBV6-5 and J usage is TRBJ1-4; no definite D call. Germline V gene sequence: CDR1 MNHEY, CDR2 SVGAGI. CDR3 length equals 15 residues. V was pared by 5 bases and J by 2 bases, with 12 bases between. CDR3 amino acids: CASSTSGRTNEKLFF. Here the CDR3 DNA reads TGTGCCAGCAGTACCTCGGGGAGGACTAATGAAAAACTGTTTTTT.

This clone has just one count. This chain connects TRBV5-4 to TRBJ1-1; 11 bases fit TRBD1. Germline V CDR1 and CDR2: SGHNT, YYREEE (reference sequence). The CDR3 is 16 amino acids. Germline trimming cut 5 bases from V and 9 bases from J; bases unmatched to any gene: 15. The CDR3 DNA follows: TGTGCCAGCAGTGCCGGACAGGGGGCTAATTCAGATAAAGCTTTCTTT. It codes for CASSAGQGANSDKAFF.

This clone was counted between two and nine times. V is TRBV6-5 and J is TRBJ2-3, with TRBD2 matching over 9 bases. The CDR3 consists of 14 residues. The V and J ends lost 6 bases and 2 bases, in that order; junction bases with no gene match: 3. Per the germline V gene, CDR1 is MNHEY and CDR2 is SVGAGI. CDR3 protein: CASRSGLATDTQYF. The CDR3 DNA is TGTGCCAGCAGGTCGGGACTAGCCACAGATACGCAGTATTTT.

The chain recombines TRBV14 with TRBJ2-5, with 8 nucleotides matching TRBD2. Germline V gene sequence: CDR1 SGHDN, CDR2 FVKESK. The CDR3 runs to 16 residues. V was clipped by 1 base and J by 1 base; unmatched bases: 5. CDR3 amino acids: CASSQGAGARQETQYF. In DNA form, the CDR3 reads TGTGCCAGCAGCCAAGGAGCGGGAGCCCGCCAAGAGACCCAGTACTTC. Full variable domain (missing parts from reference TRBV14 and TRBJ2-5): EAGVTQFPSHSVIEKGQTVTLRCDPISGHDNLYWYRRVMGKEIKFLLHFVKESKQDESGMPNNRFLAERTGGTYSTLKVQPAELEDSGVYFCASSQGAGARQETQYFGPGTRLLVL.

This clone was seen a single time. This chain connects TRBV7-9 to TRBJ2-1; 12 bases fit TRBD2. Germline CDR1 SEHNR, CDR2 FQNEAQ (reference sequence). V lost 5 bases to trimming and J lost 5 bases; unmatched junction nucleotides: 7. This CDR3 spans 16 amino acids. The CDR3 DNA sequence: TGTGCCAGCAGCCTACGCCTAGCGGGAGGGAACAATGAGCAGTTCTTC. Translated: CASSLRLAGGNNEQFF.

The sample holds a few counts of this clone. The V and J genes are TRBV27 and TRBJ2-7; 11 nucleotides line up with TRBD1. Germline V gives CDR1 MNHEY, CDR2 SMNVEV (reference sequence). The V gene end was trimmed by 3 bases and the J gene end by 1 base; junction bases not matched to a gene: 11. The CDR3 length is 18 residues. CDR3 sequence: CASSLWGPGTGGSYEQYF. CDR3 nucleotides: TGTGCCAGCAGTTTGTGGGGGCCCGGGACAGGGGGATCCTACGAGCAGTACTTC.

The V and J genes are TRBV4-1 and TRBJ1-2; 9 bases are a match to TRBD1. V was pared by 1 base and J by 8 bases, with 5 bases of the junction left unmatched. Germline values: CDR1 MGHRA, CDR2 YSYEKL. The CDR3 is 14 amino acids. The DNA of the CDR3 is TGCGCCAGCAGCCAAGTCTCGACAGGGGGAGGCTACACCTTC. Its translation: CASSQVSTGGGYTF.

V usage is TRBV27 and J usage is TRBJ2-6, with D tentatively TRBD2 (5 bases). Germline V CDR1 and CDR2: MNHEY, SMNVEV (reference sequence). CDR3 length: 16 residues. V lost 5 bases and J 6 bases, leaving 17 bases between the germline ends. For the CDR3, the DNA is TGTGCCAGCAGTCTCACCGGGAACCTAATGGCCAACGTCCTGACTTTC. Translated, it gives CASSLTGNLMANVLTF.